This T cell receptor (beta chain) came from a study of T cells expressing NK-cell markers. For the study at large: HCMV seropositivity marked seven of the eight sequenced donors; one was seronegative.

Scientists made TCR beta cDNA using 5'RACE template switching with UMIs. TCRdb re-called the 5' RACE reads and gives one entry per CDR3 protein, without DNA. This sample contains some 390,000 distinct CDR3 sequences. Notes on this clonotype: The antigen remains unidentified.

Regarding the study as a whole: Each of roughly six donors carried dominant NKG2C+ clonotypes accounting for about 1.0-7.0% of CD8+ T cells.

This receptor was taken from a woman between 45 and 60 years old in good health. The source material was blood T cells: a sorted CD56 or NKG2C T cell subset, CD4+ or CD8+ T cells, or bulk PBMC T cells (not recorded which).

The CDR3 spells CASSLGFWGLRGTEAFF. The rearrangement joins TRBV12-3 or TRBV12-4 to TRBJ1-1; the D gene TCRdb calls, TRBD1, cannot be checked with no DNA. The CDR3 runs to 17 residues.